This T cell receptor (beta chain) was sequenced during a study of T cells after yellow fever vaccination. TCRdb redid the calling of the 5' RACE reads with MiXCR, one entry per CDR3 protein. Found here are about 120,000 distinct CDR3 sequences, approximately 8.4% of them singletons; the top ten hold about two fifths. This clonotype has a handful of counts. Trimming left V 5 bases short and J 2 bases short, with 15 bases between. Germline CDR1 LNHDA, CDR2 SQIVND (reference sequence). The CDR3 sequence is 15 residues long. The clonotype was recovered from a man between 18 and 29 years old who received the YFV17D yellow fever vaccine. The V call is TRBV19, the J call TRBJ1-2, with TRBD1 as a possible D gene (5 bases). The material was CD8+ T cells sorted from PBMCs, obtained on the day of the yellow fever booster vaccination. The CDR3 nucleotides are TGTGCCAGTAGTCAGCCGGGACGGACGAACTATGGCTACACCTTC. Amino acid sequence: CASSQPGRTNYGYTF.